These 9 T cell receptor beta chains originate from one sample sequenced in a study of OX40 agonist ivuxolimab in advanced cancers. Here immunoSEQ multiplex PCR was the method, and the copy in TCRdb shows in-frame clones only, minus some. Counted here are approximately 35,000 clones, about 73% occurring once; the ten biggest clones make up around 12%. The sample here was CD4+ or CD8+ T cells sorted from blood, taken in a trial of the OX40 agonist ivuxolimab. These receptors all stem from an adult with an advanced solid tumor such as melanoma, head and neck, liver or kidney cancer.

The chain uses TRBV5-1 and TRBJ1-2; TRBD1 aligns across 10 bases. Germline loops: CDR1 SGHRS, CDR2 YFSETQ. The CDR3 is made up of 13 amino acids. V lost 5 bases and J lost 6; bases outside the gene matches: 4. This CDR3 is CASREGQGNGYTF. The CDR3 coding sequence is TGCGCCAGCAGGGAGGGACAGGGGAATGGCTACACCTTC.

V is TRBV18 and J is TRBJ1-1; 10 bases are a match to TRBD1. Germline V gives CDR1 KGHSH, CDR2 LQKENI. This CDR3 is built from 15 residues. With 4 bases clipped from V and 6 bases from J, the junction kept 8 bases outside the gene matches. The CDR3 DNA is TGTGCCAGCTCACGGGACAGGGGATATTATCCTGAAGCTTTCTTT. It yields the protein CASSRDRGYYPEAFF. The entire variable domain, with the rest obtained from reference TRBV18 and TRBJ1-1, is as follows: NAGVMQNPRHLVRRRGQEARLRCSPMKGHSHVYWYRQLPEEGLKFMVYLQKENIIDESGMPKERFSAEFPKEGPSILRIQQVVRGDSAAYFCASSRDRGYYPEAFFGQGTRLTVV.

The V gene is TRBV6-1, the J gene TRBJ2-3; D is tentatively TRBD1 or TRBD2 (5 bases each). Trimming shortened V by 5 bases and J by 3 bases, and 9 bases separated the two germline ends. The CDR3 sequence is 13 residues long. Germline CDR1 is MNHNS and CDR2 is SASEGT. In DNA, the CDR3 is TGTGCCAGCAGTATCTGGGGGACAGATACGCAGTATTTT. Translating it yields CASSIWGTDTQYF.

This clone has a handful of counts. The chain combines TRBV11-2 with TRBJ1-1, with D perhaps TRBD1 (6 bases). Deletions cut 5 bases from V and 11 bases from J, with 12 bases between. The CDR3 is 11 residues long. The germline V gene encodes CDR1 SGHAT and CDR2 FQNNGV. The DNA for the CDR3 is TGTGCCAGCAGCACGAGGGGGATGGCTTTCTTT. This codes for CASSTRGMAFF.

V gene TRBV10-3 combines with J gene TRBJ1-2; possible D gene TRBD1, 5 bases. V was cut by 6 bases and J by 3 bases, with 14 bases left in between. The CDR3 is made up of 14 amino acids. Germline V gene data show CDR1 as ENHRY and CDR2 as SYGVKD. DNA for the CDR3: TGTGCCATCAGCCCTCAAGGGGCCTACTATGGCTACACCTTC. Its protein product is CAISPQGAYYGYTF.

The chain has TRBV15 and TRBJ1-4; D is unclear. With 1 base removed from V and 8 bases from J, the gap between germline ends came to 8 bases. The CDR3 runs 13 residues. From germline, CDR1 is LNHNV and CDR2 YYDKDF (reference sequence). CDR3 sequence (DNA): TGTGCCACCAGCAGAGGGGGAATAGAAAAACTGTTTTTT. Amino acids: CATSRGGIEKLFF. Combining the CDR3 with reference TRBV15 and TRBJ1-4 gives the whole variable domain DAMVIQNPRYQVTQFGKPVTLSCSQTLNHNVMYWYQQKSSQAPKLLFHYYDKDFNNEADTPDNFQSRRPNTSFCFLDIRSPGLGDTAMYLCATSRGGIEKLFFGSGTQLSVL.

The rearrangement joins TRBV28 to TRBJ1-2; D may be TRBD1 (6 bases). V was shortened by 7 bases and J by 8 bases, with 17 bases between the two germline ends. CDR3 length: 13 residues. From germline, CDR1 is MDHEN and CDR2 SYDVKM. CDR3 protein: CASTSWTVTGYTF. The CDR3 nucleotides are TGTGCCAGCACTTCCTGGACAGTTACCGGCTACACCTTC.

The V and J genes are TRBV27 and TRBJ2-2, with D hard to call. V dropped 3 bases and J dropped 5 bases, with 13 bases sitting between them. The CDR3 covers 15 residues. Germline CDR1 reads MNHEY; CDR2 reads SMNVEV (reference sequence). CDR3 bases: TGTGCCAGCAGTTTTAGGCCAGAGCCTACCGGGGAGCTGTTTTTT. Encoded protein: CASSFRPEPTGELFF.

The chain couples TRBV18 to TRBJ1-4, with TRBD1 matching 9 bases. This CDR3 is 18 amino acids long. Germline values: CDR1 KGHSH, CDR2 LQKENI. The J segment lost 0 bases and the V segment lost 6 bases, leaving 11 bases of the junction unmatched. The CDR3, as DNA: TGTGCCAGCTCCCTTATACAGGGGGCAGTTGCAACTAATGAAAAACTGTTTTTT. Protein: CASSLIQGAVATNEKLFF.